This T cell receptor (beta chain) emerged from a study of shared clonotypes between healthy human individuals. Whole-study results and caveats: The authors expected sequencing depth to affect clonotype sharing among donors. Larger richness was generally estimated for naive than memory subsets.

Naive CD8 cells comprised CD45RO-negative, CCR7-positively selected cells, excluding terminally differentiated effector memory CD45RA+ cells. This table comes from immunoSEQ multiplex PCR, and its TCRdb copy is limited to in-frame clones, with some not included. The sample shows roughly 2.1 million clones, 93% of them seen only once. On this clone itself: Its antigen is currently unknown.

The CDR3 sequence is 16 residues long. Germline V gene sequence: CDR1 MNHNY, CDR2 SVGAGI (reference sequence). The ends lost 4 bases at V and 2 bases at J; junction bases unmatched: 7. This TCR was recovered from a man between 18 and 35 years old in good health. Some clones in this sample may be carry-over from other donors' samples. The chain uses TRBV6-6 and TRBJ2-1; 8 bases line up with TRBD2. Sequencing was carried out using naive CD8+ T cells from PBMCs. CDR3 region: CASSSFRREAYNEQFF. The CDR3 coding sequence is TGTGCCAGCAGTTCCTTTCGGCGGGAGGCCTACAATGAGCAGTTCTTC.